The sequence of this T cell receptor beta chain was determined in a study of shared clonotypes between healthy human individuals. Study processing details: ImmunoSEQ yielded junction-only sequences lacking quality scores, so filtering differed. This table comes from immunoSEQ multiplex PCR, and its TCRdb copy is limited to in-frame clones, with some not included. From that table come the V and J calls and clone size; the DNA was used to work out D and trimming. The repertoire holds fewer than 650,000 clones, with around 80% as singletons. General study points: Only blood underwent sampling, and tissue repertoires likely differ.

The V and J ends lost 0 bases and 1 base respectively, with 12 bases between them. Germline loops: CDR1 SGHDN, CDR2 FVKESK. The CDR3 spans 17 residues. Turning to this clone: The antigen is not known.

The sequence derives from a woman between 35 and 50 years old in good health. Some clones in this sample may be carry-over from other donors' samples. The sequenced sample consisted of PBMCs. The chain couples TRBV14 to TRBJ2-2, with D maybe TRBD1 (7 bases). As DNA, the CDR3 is TGTGCCAGCAGCCAAGATGGGCAGGGGGGGAACACCGGGGAGCTGTTTTTT. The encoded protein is CASSQDGQGGNTGELFF.